The 26 T cell receptor beta chains given below trace back to one sample, sequenced in a study of blood T cell repertoires in COVID-19. Assay: immunoSEQ multiplex PCR; the TCRdb copy retains only in-frame clones and omits some. The sample carries around 310,000 clones, around 91% recorded once. Input material: peripheral blood. These receptors originate from a woman in her 40s with COVID-19, enrolled during active disease.

The V call is TRBV3-1 (or the pseudogene TRBV3-2), the J call TRBJ1-2, with D hard to call. In germline, CDR1 is LGHDT, CDR2 YNNKEL (reference sequence). The CDR3 contains 14 residues. Between the trimmed V and J ends, which lost 1 base and 4 bases, there was a span of 10 bases. CDR3 DNA: TGTGCCAGCAGCCAAGCCGGGAAGGCCTATGGCTACACCTTC. The encoded protein is CASSQAGKAYGYTF.

The chain links TRBV12-3 or TRBV12-4 to TRBJ1-3; D remains ambiguous. Trimming took 4 bases from V and 9 from J, leaving 7 bases between them. The CDR3 runs to 11 residues. CDR3 nucleotides: TGTGCCAGCAGTTGGGGAGGCACCATATATTTT. Its protein is CASSWGGTIYF.

The rearrangement uses TRBV4-3 and TRBJ1-3; unclear D gene. The germline V gene has CDR1 LGHNA and CDR2 YSLEER. V lost 0 bases to trimming and J lost 5 bases, with 14 bases between them. The CDR3 consists of 16 residues. CDR3 protein: CASSQEWIQVRNTIYF. CDR3 DNA sequence: TGCGCCAGCAGCCAAGAATGGATCCAGGTGCGAAACACCATATATTTT.

V gene TRBV6-5 combines with J gene TRBJ1-1, with a tentative D call TRBD1 (6 bases). The germline V gene has CDR1 MNHEY and CDR2 SVGAGI. The V and J ends lost 2 bases and 3 bases respectively, with 13 bases between them. CDR3 length: 15 amino acids. The CDR3 loop reads CASSYRAGGYTEAFF. The CDR3 DNA is TGTGCCAGCAGTTACCGGGCGGGGGGCTACACTGAAGCTTTCTTT.

This rearrangement joins TRBV10-2 to TRBJ2-7; a weak D match, TRBD2 (6 bases). Deletions cut 3 bases from V and 3 bases from J, with 9 bases between. Germline-derived CDR1 and CDR2 are WSHSY and SAAADI. The CDR3 length is 13 residues. The CDR3 nucleotides are TGCGCCAGCAGTGAACAGGACTACTACGAGCAGTACTTC. Its translation: CASSEQDYYEQYF.

J is TRBJ1-6 and V is TRBV6-2 or TRBV6-3, with TRBD1 as a possible D gene (6 bases). Germline CDR1 is MNHEY and CDR2 is SVGEGT. V was clipped by 2 bases and J by 11 bases, with 10 bases between them. The CDR3 length is 13 residues. The CDR3: CASSYGGGTPLHF. CDR3 in DNA: TGTGCCAGCAGTTACGGGGGGGGCACACCCCTCCACTTT.

The rearrangement links TRBV6-1 to TRBJ2-1; TRBD2 matches 8 bases. Per the germline V gene, CDR1 is MNHNS and CDR2 is SASEGT. J lost 5 bases, V lost 1 base, and 7 bases had no gene match. The CDR3 spans 16 residues. This chain's CDR3 is CASSEEFREGDNEQFF. The DNA of the CDR3 is TGTGCCAGCAGTGAAGAGTTTCGGGAGGGGGACAATGAGCAGTTCTTC.

This clone was observed a single time. The chain joins TRBV30 to TRBJ1-2; tentatively, D is TRBD1 (5 bases). CDR1 is GTSNPN and CDR2 is SVGIG in the germline V gene (reference sequence). With 0 bases removed from V and 8 bases from J, the gap between germline ends came to 13 bases. The CDR3 runs to 13 residues. This chain's CDR3 is CAWSVVGASGYTF. In DNA, the CDR3 is TGTGCCTGGAGTGTAGTAGGGGCGAGCGGCTACACCTTC.

This rearrangement joins TRBV7-3 to TRBJ2-2, with TRBD1 identical over 7 bases. Germline assignment: CDR1 SGHTA and CDR2 FQGTGA. This CDR3 has 13 residues. J gave up 6 bases and V 5 bases, and 3 bases lay outside the gene matches. In DNA, the CDR3 is TGTGCCAGCAGCCCCGACAGGGCCGGGGAGCTGTTTTTT. It yields the protein CASSPDRAGELFF.

The rearrangement uses TRBV12-3 or TRBV12-4 and TRBJ2-3; possibly TRBD2 for D (6 bases). Trimming cost V 5 bases and J 6 bases, with 9 bases left between them. This CDR3 has 12 residues. CDR3 nucleotides: TGTGCCAGCAGTGGGACTGTCGATACGCAGTATTTT. It specifies CASSGTVDTQYF.

The chain has TRBV28 and TRBJ2-7; tentative D call: TRBD2 (6 bases). The CDR3 is 17 amino acids. V was trimmed by 4 bases and J by 4 bases, leaving 23 bases between them. Germline lookup yields CDR1 MDHEN and CDR2 SYDVKM. This CDR3 is CASSSPRLDPGIYEQYF. The DNA for the CDR3 is TGTGCCAGCAGTTCCCCTCGACTAGACCCTGGTATTTACGAGCAGTACTTC.

The V and J genes are TRBV5-1 and TRBJ2-2; 10 nucleotides match TRBD2. The trim removed 2 bases at V and 6 bases at J, leaving 4 bases unmatched. In germline, CDR1 is SGHRS, CDR2 YFSETQ. This CDR3 has 15 amino acids. CDR3 DNA sequence: TGCGCCAGCAGCTTATTAGCGGGAGGCCCCGGGGAGCTGTTTTTT. It yields the protein CASSLLAGGPGELFF.

The chain links TRBV2 to TRBJ2-3, with 7 bases lining up with TRBD2. After removal of 5 bases from V and 4 bases from J, the junction contained 9 bases not matched to a gene. This CDR3 is built from 15 residues. CDR1 is SNHLY, CDR2 FYNNEI, per germline. DNA for the CDR3: TGTGCCAGCAGTCCTGGACTAGGGAGGTCAGATACGCAGTATTTT. Translated, it gives CASSPGLGRSDTQYF. The variable domain in full, with the rest retrieved from reference TRBV2 and TRBJ2-3, is EPEVTQTPSHQVTQMGQEVILRCVPISNHLYFYWYRQILGQKVEFLVSFYNNEISEKSEIFDDQFSVERPDGSNFTLKIRSTKLEDSAMYFCASSPGLGRSDTQYFGPGTRLTVL.

The chain recombines TRBV5-1 with TRBJ1-4; TRBD1 matches 10 bases. The CDR3 is 16 residues long. Germline-derived CDR1 and CDR2 are SGHRS and YFSETQ. J gave up 0 bases and V 5 bases, and 4 bases lay outside the gene matches. This CDR3 is CASRKDRGATNEKLFF. The DNA of the CDR3 is TGCGCCAGCAGAAAGGACAGGGGGGCAACTAATGAAAAACTGTTTTTT.

Turning to this clone: This CDR3 is missing its conserved last phenylalanine or tryptophan, likely due to a read error. The DNA is omitted, as the CDR3 cannot be located on it reliably, and the CDR3 follows TCRdb's listing. The chain carries TRBV20-1 and TRBJ1-4; TRBD1 is taken as the D call from the table, unchecked against the DNA. Ends included, the CDR3 has 10 residues. CDR1 DFQATT and CDR2 SNEGSKA come from the germline V gene (reference sequence). CDR3: CSARPEDRKR.

The V call is TRBV9, the J call TRBJ2-1; D is perhaps TRBD2 (5 bases). CDR1 and CDR2 (germline): SGDLS, YYNGEE. The CDR3 consists of 15 residues. V lost 4 bases, J lost 10 bases, and 21 bases lay in between. CDR3 coding DNA: TGTGCCAGCAGCTCAACTAGGCTTGAAATAAACGAGCAGTTCTTC. The encoded protein is CASSSTRLEINEQFF.

The chain has TRBV10-3 and TRBJ1-2; 8 nucleotides agree with TRBD1. The CDR3 is 15 residues long. The ends lost 3 bases at V and 5 bases at J; junction bases unmatched: 8. Germline-derived CDR1 and CDR2 are ENHRY and SYGVKD. The CDR3 nucleotides read TGTGCCATCAGTGACGGAGGACAGGGAGGATATGGCTACACCTTC. This codes for CAISDGGQGGYGYTF.

V usage is TRBV19 and J usage is TRBJ2-3, with TRBD1 identical over 7 bases. Germline CDR1 and CDR2: LNHDA and SQIVND (reference sequence). This CDR3 has 14 residues. V lost 3 bases, J lost 3 bases, and 3 bases stayed unmatched. The CDR3 nucleotides are TGTGCCAGTAGTATGAGCAGGGGGACAGATACGCAGTATTTT. Translation gives CASSMSRGTDTQYF. Together with reference TRBV19 and TRBJ2-3, the CDR3 gives the full variable domain: DGGITQSPKYLFRKEGQNVTLSCEQNLNHDAMYWYRQDPGQGLRLIYYSQIVNDFQKGDIAEGYSVSREKKESFPLTVTSAQKNPTAFYLCASSMSRGTDTQYFGPGTRLTVL.

This chain joins TRBV3-1 (or the pseudogene TRBV3-2) and TRBJ1-5; the D is unclear. The CDR3 has 13 residues. The germline V gene has CDR1 LGHDT and CDR2 YNNKEL (reference sequence). V was cut by 1 base and J by 5 bases, with 6 bases left in between. The DNA for the CDR3 is TGTGCCAGCAGCCAAGCGGGGTATCAGCCCCAGCATTTT. Its protein product is CASSQAGYQPQHF.

This clone is a singleton in its sample. The chain joins TRBV5-4 to TRBJ1-1, with unresolved D. The germline V and J ends were trimmed by 1 base and 2 bases, with 6 bases remaining between them. The germline CDR1 and CDR2 sequences are SGHNT and YYREEE (reference sequence). CDR3 length: 13 amino acids. CDR3 DNA: TGTGCCAGCAGCTTGTCCCCTAACACTGAAGCTTTCTTT. Amino acids: CASSLSPNTEAFF.

The chain recombines TRBV12-3 or TRBV12-4 with TRBJ1-1; D remains ambiguous. Trimming left V 5 bases short and J 11 bases short, with 18 bases between. CDR3 length: 13 amino acids. CDR3 bases: TGTGCCAGCAGTACCCGGACCAGGAGGATCGCTTTCTTT. This sequence encodes CASSTRTRRIAFF.

The chain joins TRBV7-3 to TRBJ2-7, with a possible D match to TRBD2 (5 bases). Germline-derived CDR1 and CDR2 are SGHTA and FQGTGA. The CDR3 is made up of 14 amino acids. Between the trimmed V and J ends, which lost 5 bases and 5 bases, there was a span of 16 bases. The CDR3 coding sequence is TGTGCCAGCAGCCCCTCCGGGGTGAACGACGAGCAGTACTTC. Translation gives CASSPSGVNDEQYF.

This chain links TRBV12-3 or TRBV12-4 with TRBJ2-1; TRBD2 is a possible D gene (5 bases). Trimming cost V 5 bases and J 11 bases, with 16 bases left between them. CDR3 length equals 13 residues. CDR3 bases: TGTGCCAGCAGTCCGCGGGCGGGTTGGCAGCAGTTCTTC. Translation gives CASSPRAGWQQFF.

The rearrangement links TRBV27 to TRBJ1-2, with a weak D call TRBD1 (6 bases). V lost 8 bases, J lost 11 bases, and 27 bases lay in between. Germline V gives CDR1 MNHEY, CDR2 SMNVEV (reference sequence). The CDR3 length is 15 residues. The CDR3 here is CASGKALGGGHLYTF. In DNA form, the CDR3 reads TGTGCCAGCGGAAAGGCCTTGGGGGGGGGACACCTATACACCTTC.

The V and J genes are TRBV28 and TRBJ1-2; no reliable D call. The CDR3 totals 13 residues. V shed 6 bases and J shed 0 bases, with 8 bases lying between them. CDR1 MDHEN and CDR2 SYDVKM come from the germline V gene. The CDR3 spells CASRLRANYGYTF. The CDR3 bases are TGTGCCAGCAGACTTCGAGCTAACTATGGCTACACCTTC.

This clone is a singleton in its sample. J is TRBJ1-4 and V is TRBV7-2, with 10 positions matching TRBD1. Trimming cost V 5 bases and J 5 bases; bases outside gene matches: 5. The V gene's germline CDR1 is SGHTA and CDR2 FQGNSA. The CDR3 covers 15 residues. CDR3: CASSGRTGGNEKLFF. The CDR3 DNA follows: TGTGCCAGCAGCGGGCGGACAGGGGGAAATGAAAAACTGTTTTTT.